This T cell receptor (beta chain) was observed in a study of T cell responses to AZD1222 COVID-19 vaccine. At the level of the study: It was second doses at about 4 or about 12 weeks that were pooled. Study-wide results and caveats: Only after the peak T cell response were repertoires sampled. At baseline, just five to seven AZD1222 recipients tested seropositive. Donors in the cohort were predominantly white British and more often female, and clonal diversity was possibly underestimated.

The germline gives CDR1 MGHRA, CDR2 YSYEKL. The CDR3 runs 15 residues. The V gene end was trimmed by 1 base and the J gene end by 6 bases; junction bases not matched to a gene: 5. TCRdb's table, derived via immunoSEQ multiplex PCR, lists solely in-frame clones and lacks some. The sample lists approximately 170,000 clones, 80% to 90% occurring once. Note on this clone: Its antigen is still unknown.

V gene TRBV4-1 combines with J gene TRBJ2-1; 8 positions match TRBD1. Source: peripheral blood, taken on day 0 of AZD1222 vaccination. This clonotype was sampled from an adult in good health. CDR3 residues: CASSQGGDRPNEQFF. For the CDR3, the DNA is TGCGCCAGCAGCCAAGGGGGGGACAGGCCCAATGAGCAGTTCTTC.